These 7 T cell receptor beta chains were all obtained from the same sample, sequenced in a study of CD8+ T cells in alopecia areata. As for treatment: oral pan-JAK inhibitor, 5-10 mg twice daily. Extracted RNA was reverse transcribed into cDNA, the sequencing template. The assay was immunoSEQ multiplex PCR, and TCRdb's table has in-frame clones only and misses some. The sample holds approximately 110,000 clones, approximately 54% seen once. This specimen consisted of CD8+ T cells sorted from blood, obtained at week 24, from a patient treated with tofacitinib. These receptors all stem from a human donor with alopecia areata.

V is TRBV7-2 and J is TRBJ2-5; perhaps TRBD1 as D (6 bases). V lost 7 bases, J lost 4 bases, and 22 bases lay in between. The CDR3 covers 16 residues. The V gene's germline CDR1 is SGHTA and CDR2 FQGNSA. CDR3 coding DNA: TGTGCCAGCACCAACCGAGGGGGAAGGCTTTCAGAGACCCAGTACTTC. It specifies CASTNRGGRLSETQYF.

The chain combines TRBV19 with TRBJ1-6; 8 bases map to TRBD1. Per germline, CDR1 LNHDA and CDR2 SQIVND (reference sequence). This CDR3 contains 15 residues. V was clipped by 5 bases and J by 6 bases; unmatched bases: 6. The CDR3 DNA sequence: TGTGCCAGTAGTTCCCGGACAGGGCTTAATTCACCCCTCCACTTT. It codes for CASSSRTGLNSPLHF.

This rearrangement joins TRBV13 to TRBJ2-6; unclear D gene. There are 14 residues in the CDR3. Looked up from germline, CDR1 is PRHDT and CDR2 is FYEKMQ (reference sequence). V dropped 0 bases and J dropped 4 bases, with 4 bases sitting between them. This CDR3 is CASSLGRGANVLTF. The CDR3, as DNA: TGTGCCAGCAGCTTAGGGAGAGGGGCCAACGTCCTGACTTTC.

The chain combines TRBV29-1 with TRBJ2-7; 7 bases match TRBD1. CDR3 length: 15 amino acids. J lost 2 bases, V lost 6 bases, and 13 bases had no gene match. Germline V gene lookup returns CDR1 SQVTM and CDR2 ANQGSEA. CDR3 nucleotide sequence: TGCAGCGTATATTCTCCGGGACAGAAAGCCTACGAGCAGTACTTC. Its protein is CSVYSPGQKAYEQYF.

The chain combines TRBV10-3 with TRBJ2-1, with 11 bases matching TRBD2. Germline loops: CDR1 ENHRY, CDR2 SYGVKD. The CDR3 spans 16 residues. The ends lost 4 bases at V and 2 bases at J; junction bases unmatched: 4. DNA of the CDR3: TGTGCCATCAGTGGGCTGACTAGCGGGGCCTACAATGAGCAGTTCTTC. Translated: CAISGLTSGAYNEQFF.

In the case of this clone: This specimen includes other DNA sequences encoding the same CDR3. The chain has TRBV6-5 and TRBJ1-2; tentative D call: TRBD1 (6 bases). The CDR3 runs to 14 residues. Germline loops: CDR1 MNHEY, CDR2 SVGAGI. V shed 3 bases and J shed 0 bases, with 8 bases lying between them. CDR3 coding DNA: TGTGCCAGCAGTTATACAGGGACTAACTATGGCTACACCTTC. Amino acid sequence: CASSYTGTNYGYTF.

The chain is built from TRBV6-5 and TRBJ2-3; 9 bases are a match to TRBD1. The germline V gene has CDR1 MNHEY and CDR2 SVGAGI. With 5 bases clipped from V and 4 bases from J, the junction kept 7 bases outside the gene matches. The CDR3 contains 15 residues. The CDR3, as DNA: TGTGCCAGCAGTCCGACAGGGGGGGGCCCAGATACGCAGTATTTT. It specifies CASSPTGGGPDTQYF.